One sample yielded the 2 T cell receptor beta chains listed below, sequenced in a study of T cell responses to AZD1222 COVID-19 vaccine. Method: immunoSEQ multiplex PCR; TCRdb's copy keeps in-frame clones and lacks some. The table has around 100,000 clones, 92% seen once. The starting material was peripheral blood, obtained on day 0 of AZD1222 vaccination. Receptors originate from an adult in good health.

This chain connects TRBV30 to TRBJ1-4; TRBD1 agrees at 8 bases. V trimming: 3 bases; J trimming: 7 bases; junction bases outside the gene matches: 10. Germline loops: CDR1 GTSNPN, CDR2 SVGIG (reference sequence). The CDR3 covers 15 residues. The CDR3 coding sequence is TGTGCCTGGAGCCCTGGACAGGGCCGTACTGAAAAACTGTTTTTT. It yields the protein CAWSPGQGRTEKLFF.

The count of this clone is one. The rearrangement joins TRBV6-5 to TRBJ2-7; 11 bases are shared with TRBD2. CDR1 and CDR2 (germline): MNHEY, SVGAGI. After removal of 7 bases from V and 2 bases from J, the junction contained 4 bases not matched to a gene. The CDR3 contains 14 residues. The CDR3 coding sequence is TGTGCCAGCACCCCGGGACTAGCGGCCTACGAGCAGTACTTC. It yields the protein CASTPGLAAYEQYF.